This T cell receptor (beta chain) was identified during a study of blood T cell repertoires in COVID-19 (TCRdb year 2020). About the study as a whole: Samples from collaborators originated in the United States, Italy and Spain and spanned both the acute and convalescent phases of COVID-19. The prospective study material was composed of cDNA or gDNA derived from T cells, B-cell-depleted T cells, or PBMCs. The dataset comprised deeply sampled blood TCRbeta repertoires from subjects exposed to, actively infected with, or recovered from COVID-19. The repertoires were released in a freely available public database intended as a resource for research on the immune response to SARS-CoV-2. Samples came from the ongoing ImmuneRACE study (first 160 participants) plus 1,254 subjects from 6 global collaborators. The sample metadata nearly always contained a de-identified subject ID, COVID-19 status, age in years and sex. Where available, HLA class I and class II types were obtained from metadata supplied by the sample provider rather than from assay-based typing. What the study reported, not specific to this receptor: Clinical and demographic metadata were provided uncurated, with the amount varying by source and participant.

On this clone itself: This receptor's antigen is unknown. Base qualities are not recorded, but no much larger clone differs from it by a single base.

The immunoSEQ Assay, a bias-controlled multiplex PCR, was used to amplify TCRbeta CDR3 regions from genomic DNA. The authors' analysis ran thus. Within the assay, amplification of reference gene primers was used to estimate how many nucleated cells each sample contained. Sequence reads were collapsed and filtered to measure the absolute abundance of every unique TCRbeta CDR3 rearrangement. For each sample, productive Simpson clonality was calculated by taking the square root of Simpson's diversity index across productive rearrangements. TCRdb's version of the immuneACCESS table is confined to in-frame rearrangements and falls short of the full clone set. An unresolved V gene accounts for under half of the shortfall where checked; the remainder is of unknown origin. V and J calls and clone size are copied from that table; D and trimming were computed from the DNA. Across this sample there are around 130,000 clones, with around 81% seen only once. The ten most abundant clones make up roughly 10% of the sample.

Whole blood was collected in K2EDTA tubes by collaborating institutions according to the institutions' own protocols. Collaborator samples were shipped for TCRbeta analysis as frozen whole blood, isolated PBMCs, or DNA extracted from either sample type. Trimmed from V: 5 bases; trimmed from J: 5 bases; junction bases lacking a gene match: 13. The CDR3 runs 17 amino acids, cysteine and phenylalanine included. Here the CDR3 DNA is all that survives: 51 bases in frame from base 1. The germline V gene yields SGHAT for CDR1 and FQNNGV for CDR2. The sequencing input was peripheral blood. This TCR derives from a man aged 35-49 years with active or convalescent COVID-19. Rearrangement joined TRBV11-2 to TRBJ2-3, with 10 junctional bases fitting TRBD1. The CDR3 reads CASSPSSAGQGKDTQYF. In nucleotide form, the sequence is TGTGCCAGCAGCCCCTCATCAGCGGGACAGGGGAAAGATACGCAGTATTTT.